A selection of T cell receptor beta chains follows, all from one sample in a study of technical replicates of blood from a handful of donors. The protocol was immunoSEQ multiplex PCR, while the TCRdb copy is restricted to in-frame clones and leaves out a portion. The sample has tens of thousands of clones, about 93% seen once. The sample comprised T cells isolated from PBMCs. The receptors derive from a human donor in good health. Each CDR3 is given with its conserved first and last residue. The D gene is left open where the match is weak. Clone sizes are given selectively: once, few, many, or a class where the clone is expanded.

size: few; D: .; V: TRBV7-2; J: TRBJ1-5; CDR3: CASSLQANQPQHF; DNA: TGTGCCAGCAGCTTACAAGCCAATCAGCCCCAGCATTTT
size: .; D: TRBD1; V: TRBV5-1; J: TRBJ1-1; CDR3: CASSLGLGQMNTEAFF; DNA: TGCGCCAGCAGCTTGGGGTTGGGACAGATGAACACTGAAGCTTTCTTT
size: .; D: .; V: TRBV19; J: TRBJ1-1; CDR3: CASRVRGNQAFF; DNA: TGTGCCAGCCGCGTGCGGGGGAACCAAGCTTTCTTT
size: .; D: .; V: TRBV7-9; J: TRBJ2-1; CDR3: CASSPVNEQFF; DNA: TGTGCCAGCAGCCCCGTGAATGAGCAGTTCTTC
size: .; D: TRBD2; V: TRBV29-1; J: TRBJ2-5; CDR3: CSVLAGGKETQYF; DNA: TGCAGCGTACTGGCGGGAGGGAAAGAGACCCAGTACTTC
size: .; D: TRBD1; V: TRBV19; J: TRBJ2-1; CDR3: CASSIGTGGGYEQFF; DNA: TGTGCCAGTAGTATTGGGACAGGGGGCGGTTATGAGCAGTTCTTC
size: .; D: .; V: TRBV19; J: TRBJ2-7; CDR3: CASNPGQGPEQYF; DNA: TGTGCCAGTAATCCGGGACAAGGCCCGGAGCAGTACTTC
size: once; D: TRBD2; V: TRBV19; J: TRBJ2-7; CDR3: CASSPGTSGTLKEQYF; DNA: TGTGCCAGTAGTCCTGGGACTAGCGGGACGTTGAAGGAGCAGTACTTC
size: .; D: .; V: TRBV10-2; J: TRBJ2-1; CDR3: CASRRGEQFF; DNA: TGCGCCAGCAGAAGGGGAGAGCAGTTCTTC
size: .; D: TRBD2; V: TRBV6-1; J: TRBJ2-7; CDR3: CASSETTSGGAEQYF; DNA: TGTGCCAGCAGTGAAACTACTAGCGGGGGGGCCGAGCAGTACTTC
size: .; D: TRBD2; V: TRBV25-1; J: TRBJ2-3; CDR3: CASSEGTSGYTDTQYF; DNA: TGTGCCAGCAGCGAAGGGACTAGCGGATACACAGATACGCAGTATTTT
size: .; D: .; V: TRBV4-1; J: TRBJ2-7; CDR3: CASSQTGSYEQYF; DNA: TGCGCCAGCAGCCAGACAGGTTCCTACGAGCAGTACTTC
size: once; D: .; V: TRBV9; J: TRBJ2-3; CDR3: CASSTSGRGAADTQYF; DNA: TGTGCCAGCAGCACTAGCGGCAGGGGGGCGGCAGATACGCAGTATTTT
size: .; D: TRBD2; V: TRBV30; J: TRBJ2-5; CDR3: CAWSLGLAGVETQYF; DNA: TGTGCCTGGAGTTTGGGACTAGCGGGGGTGGAGACCCAGTACTTC
size: .; D: .; V: TRBV25-1; J: TRBJ1-1; CDR3: CASSEGFRVNTEAFF; DNA: TGTGCCAGCAGTGAAGGCTTTCGGGTGAACACTGAAGCTTTCTTT
size: .; D: .; V: TRBV30; J: TRBJ1-2; CDR3: CAWSFRGAHGYTF; DNA: TGTGCCTGGAGTTTCAGGGGAGCGCATGGCTACACCTTC
size: once; D: .; V: TRBV7-9; J: TRBJ2-7; CDR3: CASSLVTYEQYF; DNA: TGTGCCAGCAGCTTAGTCACATACGAGCAGTACTTC